The clone carrying this TCR beta chain was detected once. Measured with immunoSEQ multiplex PCR; TCRdb has only the in-frame clones, and not every one. This table holds 250,000 to 300,000 clones, 80% to 95% found once. These data belong to a study of blood T cell repertoires in COVID-19. Study-level information: Samples taken during acute and convalescent COVID-19 were collected in the United States, Italy and Spain.

This CDR3 has 16 amino acids. V was pared by 2 bases and J by 9 bases, with 13 bases of the junction left unmatched. Germline CDR1 reads MRHNA; CDR2 reads SNTAGT. The sample consisted of PBMCs or T cells enriched from blood (not recorded which). The receptor's source is a woman aged 25 to 45 who had recovered from COVID-19. V usage is TRBV6-4 and J usage is TRBJ2-1, with 7 bases aligning to TRBD2. The CDR3 loop is CASSDARGSLASEQFF. The CDR3 DNA is TGTGCCAGCAGTGACGCGCGGGGGTCCCTAGCTAGTGAGCAGTTCTTC.